This T cell receptor (beta chain) was captured in a study of vaccination effects on CD4 cells after COVID-19. V shed 3 bases and J shed 7 bases, with 16 bases lying between them. Germline V gene data show CDR1 as MNHEY and CDR2 as SMNVEV (reference sequence). The CDR3 runs 15 residues. Only in-frame clones appear in the TCRdb table, and some are missing; sequencing was by immunoSEQ multiplex PCR. The data contain 20,000 to 30,000 clones, approximately 69% of them seen just once; the ten biggest clones take up around 8.4%. For this clone: Its matching antigen is unknown.

Study outcomes and limitations: Marked contraction was observed in infection-induced and vaccine-induced clones late after vaccination.

The ViraFEST assay expanded antigen-specific CD4+ T cells with viral peptide pools before sequencing. Isolating CD4+ T cells followed about 11 days of culture. BNT162b2 vaccine or mRNA-1273 vaccine was given to participants in two doses. Nucleocapsid antibodies stayed negative before and after vaccination, showing no earlier SARS-CoV-2 infection. PBMC were cultured at around 2 million per well with 8 to 10 IU/ml IL-2 and roughly 10 ug/ml peptides. Cultures received IL-2 medium that replaced half the medium on days 3 and 7. The clonotype comes from a human donor who received a COVID-19 vaccine. This specimen was CD4+ T cells from PBMCs cultured with SARS-CoV-2 spike peptides, taken after COVID-19 vaccination. V usage is TRBV27 and J usage is TRBJ2-1; D gene ambiguous. For the CDR3, the DNA is TGTGCCAGCAGTTTCTCAAGTACCACTCAGAATGAGCAGTTCTTC. Encoded protein: CASSFSSTTQNEQFF.